Each of the 17 T cell receptor beta chains below was sequenced from the same sample in a study of healthy donors' naive CD4 and CD8 T cells. A linear amplification protocol produced the TCR libraries from 450 to 500 ng of total RNA. In TCRdb, the reads were re-called with MiXCR into one record per CDR3 protein. The table has approximately 200,000 distinct CDR3 sequences, nearly 75% seen once. The material sequenced was naive CD4+ and CD8+ T cells sorted from blood, pooled from several donors. These receptors were taken from a pool of human donors in good health; the sample pools cells from several healthy donors.

This clonotype was seen a few times. The chain links TRBV19 to TRBJ2-2, with D possibly TRBD2 on 5 matching bases. Looked up from germline, CDR1 is LNHDA and CDR2 is SQIVND (reference sequence). V was clipped by 1 base and J by 6 bases, with 12 bases between them. The CDR3 is 15 amino acids. CDR3: CASSIGVAMAGELFF. The CDR3 bases are TGTGCCAGTAGTATAGGAGTAGCGATGGCCGGGGAGCTGTTTTTT.

The chain recombines TRBV19 with TRBJ1-1; a weak D match, TRBD1 (5 bases). V lost 2 bases and J lost 3, with 10 bases in between. The CDR3 runs to 14 residues. In germline, CDR1 is LNHDA, CDR2 SQIVND (reference sequence). The CDR3 sequence: CASSITGTDTEAFF. The CDR3 DNA sequence: TGTGCCAGTAGTATAACTGGGACGGACACTGAAGCTTTCTTT.

The rearrangement joins TRBV14 to TRBJ2-3; no clear D gene. Per the germline V gene, CDR1 is SGHDN and CDR2 is FVKESK. Between the trimmed V and J ends, which lost 1 base and 3 bases, there was a span of 11 bases. The CDR3 has 15 residues. Here the CDR3 reads CASSQVPRRTDTQYF. In DNA form, the CDR3 reads TGTGCCAGCAGCCAAGTGCCTAGGAGAACAGATACGCAGTATTTT.

The chain combines TRBV29-1 with TRBJ2-3; 7 nucleotides agree with TRBD1. Trimming removed 4 bases from V and 0 bases from J; junction bases left unmatched: 4. The CDR3 totals 14 residues. Per germline, CDR1 SQVTM and CDR2 ANQGSEA. The CDR3 spells CSVGQGPSTDTQYF. CDR3 sequence (DNA): TGCAGCGTTGGACAGGGCCCTAGCACAGATACGCAGTATTTT.

This chain uses TRBV6-2 or TRBV6-3 with TRBJ1-5, with a possible D match to TRBD1 (5 bases). This CDR3 has 14 residues. Trimming took off 6 bases at V and 2 bases at J, with 11 bases between the two ends. Germline CDR1 MNHEY, CDR2 SVGEGT. This chain's CDR3 is CASSPDSGNQPQHF. CDR3 coding DNA: TGTGCCAGCAGCCCAGACAGTGGCAATCAGCCCCAGCATTTT.

The chain has TRBV11-2 and TRBJ2-7; a possible D gene is TRBD1 (5 bases). V was trimmed by 6 bases and J by 3 bases, leaving 18 bases between them. The CDR3 length is 15 residues. Per the germline V gene, CDR1 is SGHAT and CDR2 is FQNNGV. CDR3 in DNA: TGTGCCAGCAGTTTTTCGACCGACAGCTTCTACGAGCAGTACTTC. Translating gives CASSFSTDSFYEQYF.

The V call is TRBV6-5, the J call TRBJ2-7; a weak D match, TRBD2 (6 bases). Germline assignment: CDR1 MNHEY and CDR2 SVGAGI. V lost 6 bases and J lost 3, with 15 bases in between. The CDR3 spans 14 residues. CDR3 sequence reads: CASRSRRESYEQYF. CDR3 coding DNA: TGTGCCAGCAGGTCTAGACGGGAGAGCTACGAGCAGTACTTC.

This clonotype was detected a few times. The CDR3 here is CASSTTGTNTEAFF. CDR3 coding DNA: TGTGCCAGTAGTACGACAGGGACGAACACTGAAGCTTTCTTT. The rearrangement joins TRBV19 to TRBJ1-1; 7 bases are a match to TRBD1. J was trimmed by 1 base and V by 4 bases; bases with no gene match: 3. CDR3 length: 14 amino acids. Per germline, CDR1 LNHDA and CDR2 SQIVND (reference sequence).

In its sample, this clonotype was seen once. The chain uses TRBV6-5 and TRBJ1-1; D ambiguous. Trimming stripped 3 bases from V and 6 bases from J, with 11 bases between. The CDR3 has 13 residues. CDR1 is MNHEY and CDR2 is SVGAGI in the germline V gene. The CDR3 nucleotides are TGTGCCAGCAGTTATTTAGGTTACGCTGAAGCTTTCTTT. Amino acid sequence: CASSYLGYAEAFF.

A single count supports this clonotype. The chain links TRBV19 to TRBJ1-6; no firm D call. Germline CDR1 LNHDA, CDR2 SQIVND (reference sequence). The V gene lost 2 bases and the J gene lost 9 bases, with 14 bases spanning the gap. The CDR3 is 15 amino acids. In nucleotides, the CDR3 is TGTGCCAGTAGTATAAGGAGGGCAGACGGTTCACCCCTCCACTTT. Translated: CASSIRRADGSPLHF.

The CDR3 DNA follows: TGCAGCGTCGGGAGGGCCCAGGACGAGCAGTTCTTC. Protein: CSVGRAQDEQFF. This sequence joins TRBV29-1 and TRBJ2-1; 8 bases map to TRBD2. Trimming at V came to 6 bases and at J to 10 bases, leaving 8 bases not matched to a gene. Germline V lookup: CDR1 SQVTM, CDR2 ANQGSEA. The CDR3 spans 12 residues.

This clonotype was recorded only once. The chain is built from TRBV10-3 and TRBJ2-1; the D gene could be TRBD1 or TRBD2 (5 bases each). Germline V CDR1 and CDR2: ENHRY, SYGVKD. The CDR3 has 16 residues. V lost 4 bases and J lost 5, with 18 bases in between. For the CDR3, the DNA is TGTGCCATCAGTGGTCGGGGACGGCTAGATAACAATGAGCAGTTCTTC. Its translation: CAISGRGRLDNNEQFF.

This chain links TRBV29-1 with TRBJ2-5; possible D gene TRBD1, 5 bases. There are 12 residues in the CDR3. V dropped 7 bases and J dropped 4 bases, with 13 bases sitting between them. Looked up from germline, CDR1 is SQVTM and CDR2 is ANQGSEA. As DNA, the CDR3 is TGCAGCGAAAGTCAGGGCGGAGAGACCCAGTACTTC. It encodes CSESQGGETQYF. Looking up the rest from reference TRBV29-1 and TRBJ2-5 gives the full variable domain: SAVISQKPSRDICQRGTSLTIQCQVDSQVTMMFWYRQQPGQSLTLIATANQGSEATYESGFVIDKFPISRPNLTFSTLTVSNMSPEDSSIYLCSESQGGETQYFGPGTRLLVL.

The V and J genes are TRBV20-1 and TRBJ1-2; tentative D call: TRBD1 (5 bases). CDR1 is DFQATT and CDR2 is SNEGSKA in the germline V gene (reference sequence). V lost 4 bases and J 8 bases, leaving 11 bases between the germline ends. This CDR3 comprises 11 residues. CDR3 nucleotide sequence: TGCAGTGCTACAGGGAATAGCGGCTACACCTTC. Residues: CSATGNSGYTF.

This rearrangement joins TRBV10-3 to TRBJ2-5; D gene ambiguous. In germline, CDR1 is ENHRY, CDR2 SYGVKD. Between the trimmed V and J ends, which lost 5 bases and 5 bases, there was a span of 9 bases. The CDR3 extends over 12 amino acids. CDR3 in amino acids: CAISPRGETQYF. The CDR3 DNA reads as TGTGCCATCAGTCCCCGTGGCGAGACCCAGTACTTC.

The CDR3 nucleotides read TGTGCCAGTGGTTGGACAGGCCGATCTAATGAAAAACTGTTTTTT. Protein sequence: CASGWTGRSNEKLFF. The chain carries TRBV12-3 or TRBV12-4 and TRBJ1-4; TRBD1 matches at 7 bases. The CDR3 totals 15 residues. Trimming took 9 bases from V and 3 from J; bases not matched to a gene: 10.

This clonotype came up once. The chain joins TRBV5-5 to TRBJ2-1; 7 bases match TRBD1. The ends lost 5 bases at V and 3 bases at J; junction bases unmatched: 11. The CDR3 spans 16 residues. Germline V lookup: CDR1 SGHKS, CDR2 YYEKEE (reference sequence). The CDR3 spells CASSLLGTVSYNEQFF. CDR3 bases: TGTGCCAGCAGTTTACTCGGGACAGTGAGCTACAATGAGCAGTTCTTC.